These 14 T cell receptor beta chains were all obtained from the same sample, sequenced in a study of T-cell reconstitution after alpha-beta-depleted transplantation in children. Unique molecular identifiers were built into the TCRbeta library. A single record per CDR3 protein comes from TCRdb applying MiXCR to the PCR reads. In the table there are about 980,000 distinct CDR3 sequences, 25% to 30% of which are singletons. The sample in question was PBMCs, mostly from graft donor cells, obtained 360 days after TCRalphabeta/CD19-depleted stem cell transplant. The receptor source for this set is a boy less than two years old who had a stem cell transplant for SCID, so the T cells may come from the graft donor.

This sequence joins TRBV29-1 and TRBJ1-1; no definite D call. V lost 7 bases, J lost 1 base, and 16 bases lay in between. The CDR3 runs to 14 residues. CDR1 is SQVTM and CDR2 is ANQGSEA in the germline V gene. The CDR3 spells CSAQRQSRNTEAFF. CDR3 nucleotide sequence: TGCAGCGCACAGCGACAATCGAGGAACACTGAAGCTTTCTTT.

The sample holds a few counts of this clonotype. This chain uses TRBV18 with TRBJ1-1; D gene unclear. CDR3 size: 14 residues. In germline, CDR1 is KGHSH, CDR2 LQKENI. Trimming removed 3 bases from V and 1 base from J, with 9 bases in between. CDR3 sequence: CASSPLDSNTEAFF. In nucleotides, the CDR3 is TGTGCCAGCTCACCCCTAGACTCGAACACTGAAGCTTTCTTT.

This clonotype turned up a few times. The chain carries TRBV19 and TRBJ2-7, with 8 positions matching TRBD1. CDR3 length: 16 residues. Germline V lookup: CDR1 LNHDA, CDR2 SQIVND (reference sequence). The ends lost 3 bases at V and 0 bases at J; junction bases unmatched: 7. CDR3 residues: CASSMGQATHSYEQYF. The CDR3 nucleotides are TGTGCCAGTAGTATGGGACAGGCCACCCACTCCTACGAGCAGTACTTC.

J is TRBJ2-7 and V is TRBV12-3 or TRBV12-4, with D perhaps assigned TRBD1 or TRBD2 (5 bases each). CDR3 length: 13 residues. Trimming pared 6 bases from V and 2 bases from J, leaving 11 bases between. CDR3 sequence (DNA): TGTGCCAGCAGGGGACCGAAACCCTACGAGCAGTACTTC. Translated, it gives CASRGPKPYEQYF.

In DNA form, the CDR3 reads TGTGCCAGCAGCCAAGATTATGGGAACTCCTACAATGAGCAGTTCTTC. As protein: CASSQDYGNSYNEQFF. This rearrangement joins TRBV3-1 to TRBJ2-1; D unclear. Trimming pared 0 bases from V and 0 bases from J, leaving 9 bases between. In germline, CDR1 is LGHDT, CDR2 YNNKEL (reference sequence). The CDR3 totals 16 residues.

A few counts support this clonotype. The chain is built from TRBV7-6 and TRBJ1-2; a weak D match, TRBD1 (6 bases). Germline CDR1 reads SGHVS; CDR2 reads FNYEAQ. The V end was cut by 5 bases, the J end by 8 bases, with 18 bases between. There are 14 residues in the CDR3. CDR3 sequence reads: CASSRGAGGAGYTF. The CDR3, as DNA: TGTGCCAGCAGCCGGGGGGCAGGAGGGGCGGGCTACACCTTC. Combining the CDR3 with reference TRBV7-6 and TRBJ1-2 gives the whole variable domain GAGVSQSPRYKVTKRGQDVALRCDPISGHVSLYWYRQALGQGPEFLTYFNYEAQQDKSGLPNDRFSAERPEGSISTLTIQRTEQRDSAMYRCASSRGAGGAGYTFGSGTRLTVV.

The chain recombines TRBV12-3 or TRBV12-4 with TRBJ2-2, with unresolved D. The CDR3 is made up of 15 amino acids. The V end was cut by 4 bases, the J end by 2 bases, with 11 bases between. CDR3 in amino acids: CASSSRFYNTGELFF. In nucleotides, the CDR3 is TGTGCCAGCAGTTCCCGATTCTACAACACCGGGGAGCTGTTTTTT.

This clonotype was seen a few times. This rearrangement joins TRBV6-2 or TRBV6-3 to TRBJ2-7; D gene uncertain. V lost 6 bases, J lost 5 bases, and 8 bases lay in between. There are 11 residues in the CDR3. Germline V gene lookup returns CDR1 MNHEY and CDR2 SVGEGT. The chain's CDR3 is CASSRKDEQYF. CDR3 DNA: TGTGCCAGCAGCCGCAAGGACGAGCAGTACTTC.

This chain links TRBV13 with TRBJ2-1, with a possible D match to TRBD2 (5 bases). Between the trimmed V and J ends, which lost 3 bases and 12 bases, there was a span of 9 bases. There are 11 residues in the CDR3. Germline CDR1 is PRHDT and CDR2 is FYEKMQ (reference sequence). This CDR3 reads CASSFSVRQFF. CDR3 nucleotides: TGTGCCAGCAGCTTTAGCGTTAGGCAGTTCTTC.

This clonotype showed up just a few times. The chain has TRBV5-5 and TRBJ2-7; D tentatively fits TRBD1 or TRBD2 (5 bases each). The CDR3 contains 16 residues. The germline V gene has CDR1 SGHKS and CDR2 YYEKEE (reference sequence). V was clipped by 3 bases and J by 0 bases, with 16 bases between them. The CDR3 protein is CASSSGTPGPSYEQYF. The CDR3 bases are TGTGCCAGCAGCTCCGGGACCCCAGGTCCCTCCTACGAGCAGTACTTC.

This clonotype was recorded many times. The chain joins TRBV10-3 to TRBJ2-1, with D unclear. This CDR3 contains 13 residues. From germline, CDR1 is ENHRY and CDR2 SYGVKD. V lost 4 bases to trimming and J lost 12 bases, with 16 bases between them. CDR3 residues: CAISGPTLSGQFF. In DNA, the CDR3 is TGTGCCATCAGTGGCCCAACCTTGTCAGGGCAGTTCTTC.

The chain joins TRBV12-3 or TRBV12-4 to TRBJ2-1, with D perhaps assigned TRBD1 or TRBD2 (6 bases each). The CDR3 totals 15 residues. V gave up 4 bases and J gave up 3 bases, with 13 bases separating them. The CDR3 reads CASSSDRRVYNEQFF. The CDR3 nucleotides read TGTGCCAGCAGTTCCGACAGGAGGGTCTACAATGAGCAGTTCTTC.

This clonotype was observed a few times. The gene calls are TRBV28 and TRBJ1-2; D gene uncertain. The V gene lost 5 bases and the J gene lost 5 bases, with 18 bases spanning the gap. Germline V CDR1 and CDR2: MDHEN, SYDVKM. CDR3 length: 15 residues. CDR3 DNA sequence: TGTGCCAGCAGTCCCAACCCGCAGGTGGCGTATGGCTACACCTTC. This sequence encodes CASSPNPQVAYGYTF.

The chain has TRBV7-2 and TRBJ2-5; a weak D match, TRBD1 (6 bases). Germline loops: CDR1 SGHTA, CDR2 FQGNSA. V was cut by 5 bases and J by 5 bases, with 15 bases left in between. The CDR3 extends over 14 amino acids. CDR3 in DNA: TGTGCCAGCAGCAGACCGACAGGACGGGAGACCCAGTACTTC. It translates to CASSRPTGRETQYF.